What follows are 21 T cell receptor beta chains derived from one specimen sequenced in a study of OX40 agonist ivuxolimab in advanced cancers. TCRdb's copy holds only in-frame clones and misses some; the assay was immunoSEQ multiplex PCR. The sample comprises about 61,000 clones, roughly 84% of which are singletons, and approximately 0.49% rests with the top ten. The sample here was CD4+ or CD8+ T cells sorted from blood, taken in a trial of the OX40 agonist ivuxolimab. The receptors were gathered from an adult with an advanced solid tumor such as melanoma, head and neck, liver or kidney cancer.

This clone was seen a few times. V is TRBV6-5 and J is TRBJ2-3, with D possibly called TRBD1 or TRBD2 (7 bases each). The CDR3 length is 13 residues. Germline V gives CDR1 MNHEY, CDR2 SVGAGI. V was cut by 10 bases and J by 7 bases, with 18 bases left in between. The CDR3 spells CATSGGVRNTQYF. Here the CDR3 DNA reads TGTGCCACCTCAGGGGGGGTTCGGAATACGCAGTATTTT.

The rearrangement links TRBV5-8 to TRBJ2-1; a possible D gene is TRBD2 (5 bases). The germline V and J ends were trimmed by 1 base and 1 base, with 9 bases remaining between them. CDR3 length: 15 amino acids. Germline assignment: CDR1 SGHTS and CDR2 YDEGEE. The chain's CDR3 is CASSLSGISYNEQFF. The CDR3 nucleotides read TGTGCCAGCAGCTTGTCGGGAATATCCTACAATGAGCAGTTCTTC.

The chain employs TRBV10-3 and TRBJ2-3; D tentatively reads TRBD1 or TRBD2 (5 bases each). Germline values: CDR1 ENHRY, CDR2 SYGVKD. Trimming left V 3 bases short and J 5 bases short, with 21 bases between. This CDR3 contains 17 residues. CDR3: CAISDRRGNNQGDTQYF. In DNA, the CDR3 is TGTGCCATCAGTGACAGGAGAGGGAACAACCAGGGAGATACGCAGTATTTT.

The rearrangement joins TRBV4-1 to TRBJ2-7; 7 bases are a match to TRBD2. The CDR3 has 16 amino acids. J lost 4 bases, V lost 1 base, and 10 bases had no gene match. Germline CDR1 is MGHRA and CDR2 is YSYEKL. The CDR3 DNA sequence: TGCGCCAGCAGCCAAGCGGTCGTAGGGGAGGGTTACGAGCAGTACTTC. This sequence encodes CASSQAVVGEGYEQYF.

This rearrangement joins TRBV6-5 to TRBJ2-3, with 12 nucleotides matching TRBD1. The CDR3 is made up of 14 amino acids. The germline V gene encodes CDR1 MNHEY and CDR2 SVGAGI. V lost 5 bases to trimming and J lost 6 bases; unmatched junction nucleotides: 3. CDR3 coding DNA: TGTGCCAGCAGTGGGACAGGGGGCGAGGATACGCAGTATTTT. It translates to CASSGTGGEDTQYF.

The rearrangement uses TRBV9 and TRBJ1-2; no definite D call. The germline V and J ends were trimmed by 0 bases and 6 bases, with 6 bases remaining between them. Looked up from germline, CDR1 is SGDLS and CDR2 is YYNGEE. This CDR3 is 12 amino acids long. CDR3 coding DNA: TGTGCCAGCAGCGTAGGCCCCGATGGCTACACCTTC. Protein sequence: CASSVGPDGYTF.

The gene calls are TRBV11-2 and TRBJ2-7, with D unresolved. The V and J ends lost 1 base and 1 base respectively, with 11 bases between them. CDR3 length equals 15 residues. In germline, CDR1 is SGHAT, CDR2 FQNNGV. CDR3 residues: CASSLAGRLSYEQYF. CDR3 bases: TGTGCCAGCAGCTTAGCGGGTAGGTTATCCTACGAGCAGTACTTC.

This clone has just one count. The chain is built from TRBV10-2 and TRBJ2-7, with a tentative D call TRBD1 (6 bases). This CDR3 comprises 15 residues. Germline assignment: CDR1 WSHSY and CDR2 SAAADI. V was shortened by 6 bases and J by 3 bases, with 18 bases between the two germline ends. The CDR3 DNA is TGCGCCAGCAGCGGGCCTACAGGGATGATCTACGAGCAGTACTTC. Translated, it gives CASSGPTGMIYEQYF.

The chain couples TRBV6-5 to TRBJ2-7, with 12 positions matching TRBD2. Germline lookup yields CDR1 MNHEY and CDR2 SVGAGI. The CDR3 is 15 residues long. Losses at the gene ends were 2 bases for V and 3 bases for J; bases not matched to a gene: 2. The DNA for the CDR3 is TGTGCCAGCAGTTACCGGACTAGCGGGGTCTACGAGCAGTACTTC. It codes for CASSYRTSGVYEQYF.

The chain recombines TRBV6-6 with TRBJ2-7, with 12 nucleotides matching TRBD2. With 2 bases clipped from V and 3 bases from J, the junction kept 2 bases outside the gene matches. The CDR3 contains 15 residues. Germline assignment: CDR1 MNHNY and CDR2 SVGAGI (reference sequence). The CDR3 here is CASSYRTSGVYEQYF. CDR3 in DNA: TGTGCCAGCAGTTACCGGACTAGCGGGGTCTACGAGCAGTACTTC.

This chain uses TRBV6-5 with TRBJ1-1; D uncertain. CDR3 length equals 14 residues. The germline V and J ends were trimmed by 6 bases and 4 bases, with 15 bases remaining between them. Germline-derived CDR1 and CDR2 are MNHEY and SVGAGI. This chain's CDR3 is CASRRDLGSTEAFF. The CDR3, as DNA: TGTGCCAGCAGACGGGATCTTGGGAGCACTGAAGCTTTCTTT.

The CDR3 here is CAWRRDRPYGYTF. The CDR3 DNA reads as TGTGCCTGGAGACGGGACAGGCCTTATGGCTACACCTTC. The J gene is TRBJ1-2, the V gene TRBV30, with 8 bases lining up with TRBD1. Germline V gene sequence: CDR1 GTSNPN, CDR2 SVGIG (reference sequence). The CDR3 sequence is 13 residues long. V lost 3 bases and J lost 5; bases outside the gene matches: 5. The full variable domain, in which reference TRBV30 and TRBJ1-2 provide the parts outside the CDR3, is SQTIHQWPATLVQPVGSPLSLECTVEGTSNPNLYWYRQAAGRGLQLLFYSVGIGQISSEVPQNLSASRPQDRQFILSSKKLLLSDSGFYLCAWRRDRPYGYTFGSGTRLTVV.

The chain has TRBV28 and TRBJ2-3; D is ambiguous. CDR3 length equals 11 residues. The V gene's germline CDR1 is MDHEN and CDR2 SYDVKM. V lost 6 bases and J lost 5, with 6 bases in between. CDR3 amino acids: CASSLRDTQYF. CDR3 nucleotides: TGTGCCAGCAGCTTGCGAGATACGCAGTATTTT.

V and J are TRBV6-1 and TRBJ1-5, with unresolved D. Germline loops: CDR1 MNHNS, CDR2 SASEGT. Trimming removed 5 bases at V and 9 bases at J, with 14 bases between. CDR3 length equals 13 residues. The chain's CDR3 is CASSPGGPVPQHF. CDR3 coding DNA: TGTGCCAGCAGTCCCGGCGGACCTGTGCCCCAGCATTTT.

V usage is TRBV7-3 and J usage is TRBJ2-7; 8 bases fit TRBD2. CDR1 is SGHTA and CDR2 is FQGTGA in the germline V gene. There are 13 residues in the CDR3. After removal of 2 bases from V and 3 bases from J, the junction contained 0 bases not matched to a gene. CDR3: CASSLAGGYEQYF. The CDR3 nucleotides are TGTGCCAGCAGCTTAGCGGGAGGCTACGAGCAGTACTTC.

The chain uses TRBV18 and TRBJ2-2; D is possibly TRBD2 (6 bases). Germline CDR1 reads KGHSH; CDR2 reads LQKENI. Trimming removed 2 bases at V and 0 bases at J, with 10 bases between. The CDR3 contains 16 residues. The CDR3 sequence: CASSPAGGANTGELFF. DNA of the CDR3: TGTGCCAGCTCACCAGCCGGGGGAGCGAACACCGGGGAGCTGTTTTTT. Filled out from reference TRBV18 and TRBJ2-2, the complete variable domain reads NAGVMQNPRHLVRRRGQEARLRCSPMKGHSHVYWYRQLPEEGLKFMVYLQKENIIDESGMPKERFSAEFPKEGPSILRIQQVVRGDSAAYFCASSPAGGANTGELFFGEGSRLTVL.

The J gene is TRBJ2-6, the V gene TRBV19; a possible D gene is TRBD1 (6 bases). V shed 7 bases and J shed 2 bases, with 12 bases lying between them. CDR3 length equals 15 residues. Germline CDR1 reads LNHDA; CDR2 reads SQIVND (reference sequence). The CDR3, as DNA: TGTGCCAGTACCAGAGAGGGGGCTGGGGCCAACGTCCTGACTTTC. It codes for CASTREGAGANVLTF.

CDR3 residues: CASSTYSLAVSTDTQYF. The DNA of the CDR3 is TGTGCCAGTAGTACGTACTCTCTAGCGGTCAGCACAGATACGCAGTATTTT. The V gene is TRBV19, the J gene TRBJ2-3; 7 bases match TRBD2. The CDR3 runs to 17 residues. Trimming cost V 4 bases and J 0 bases; bases outside gene matches: 10. Germline lookup yields CDR1 LNHDA and CDR2 SQIVND (reference sequence).

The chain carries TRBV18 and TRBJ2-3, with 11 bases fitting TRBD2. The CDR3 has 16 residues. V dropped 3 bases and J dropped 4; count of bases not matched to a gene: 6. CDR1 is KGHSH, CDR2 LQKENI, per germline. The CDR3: CASSPLLAGDPDTQYF. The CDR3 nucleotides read TGTGCCAGCTCACCTCTACTAGCGGGAGACCCAGATACGCAGTATTTT.

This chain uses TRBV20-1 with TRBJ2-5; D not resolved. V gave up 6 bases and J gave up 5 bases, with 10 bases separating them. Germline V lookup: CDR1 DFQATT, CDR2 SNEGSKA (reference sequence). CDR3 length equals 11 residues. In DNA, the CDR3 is TGCAGTGCGTCTCCCCGGGAGACCCAGTACTTC. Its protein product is CSASPRETQYF.

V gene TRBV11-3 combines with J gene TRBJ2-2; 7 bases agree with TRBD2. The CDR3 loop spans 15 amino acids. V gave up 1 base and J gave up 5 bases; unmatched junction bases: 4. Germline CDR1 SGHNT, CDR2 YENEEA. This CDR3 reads CASSLAQGGTGELFF. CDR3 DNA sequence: TGTGCCAGCAGCTTAGCTCAGGGAGGGACCGGGGAGCTGTTTTTT.